This T cell receptor (beta chain) derives from a study of blood T cells in healthy people across ages. The authors ran a second PCR of roughly 7 to 11 cycles using a sample-barcoded 5' primer and a J-beta primer mix. In TCRdb, the 5' RACE reads were re-called with MiXCR into one record per CDR3 protein. The sample records hundreds of thousands of distinct CDR3 sequences, around a fifth being singletons. The study, taken as a whole, reports: A strong correlation was found between TCR beta diversity and the percentage of naive T cells.

With respect to this clonotype: No antigen is known for it. A read error may produce the germline difference seen at one junction end.

The sequenced sample was blood. This TCR derives from a man in his 70s in good health.

The CDR3, as DNA: TGTGCCAGCAGCCCGACTCTAGCGTCCTGCAATGAGCAGTTCTTC. Protein: CASSPTLASCNEQFF. The chain has TRBV3-1 and TRBJ2-5, with D possibly TRBD2 on 6 matching bases. The closer fit of TRBJ2-1 to the DNA end suggests the J call may be wrong. CDR1 is LGHDT, CDR2 YNNKEL, per germline (reference sequence). The CDR3 spans 15 residues.